This TCR beta chain comes out of a study of shared clonotypes between healthy human individuals. Study-level results: Sequencing depth was expected to affect clonotype sharing among donors.

Turning to this clone: The target antigen is unknown.

The germline V gene encodes CDR1 MDHEN and CDR2 SYDVKM. The CDR3 spans 14 residues. Trimming shortened V by 5 bases and J by 1 base, and 11 bases separated the two germline ends. All donors were healthy HIV-negative adults lacking recent acute infections or vaccinations. The unsorted samples had tens of millions of PBMCs used for genomic DNA. Input per replicate PCR of unsorted PBMC was approximately 280 ng DNA, corresponding to 32,000 or so T cell genomes. Assay used: immunoSEQ multiplex PCR; TCRdb lists only in-frame clones, some missing. Here the sample spans about 500,000 clones, 77% being singletons.

The receptor comes from a woman in her forties in good health. Some clones in this sample may be carry-over from other donors' samples. V is TRBV28 and J is TRBJ1-1, with D perhaps TRBD1 (6 bases). Source material: PBMCs. The CDR3 is CASSPGTPNTEAFF. The DNA for the CDR3 is TGTGCCAGCAGTCCCGGGACACCGAACACTGAAGCTTTCTTT.